The subject of this entry is one TCR beta chain. Antigen unknown. The PCR contained 60 Vbeta and 13 Jbeta primers. Assay used: immunoSEQ multiplex PCR; TCRdb lists only in-frame clones, some missing. The table lists 200,000 to 250,000 clones, around 85% of them singletons. This sample is part of a study of cytomegalovirus exposure and HLA in healthy donors. Regarding the study as a whole: Sequencing probably produced one cluster of sequence variants that were highly shared.

The sample consisted of PBMCs. This clonotype was obtained from a human donor in good health.

CDR3 loop: CAWNWDSPALEQYF. The CDR3 coding sequence is TGTGCCTGGAACTGGGACTCCCCCGCCCTCGAGCAGTACTTC. This sequence joins TRBV30 and TRBJ2-7; a possible D gene is TRBD2 (6 bases). From germline, CDR1 is GTSNPN and CDR2 SVGIG (reference sequence). Trimming took off 4 bases at V and 6 bases at J, with 19 bases between the two ends. This CDR3 has 14 residues.